This T cell receptor (beta chain) was captured in a study of preoperative IRX-2 immunotherapy in early breast cancer. Germline V lookup: CDR1 LNHDA, CDR2 SQIVND (reference sequence). This CDR3 is 15 amino acids long. Trimming shortened V by 9 bases and J by 6 bases, and 22 bases separated the two germline ends. Regarding treatment: preoperative locoregional IRX-2 cytokine immunotherapy. Samples came from a phase Ib trial of preoperative locoregional IRX-2 cytokine immunotherapy. Assay used: immunoSEQ multiplex PCR; TCRdb lists only in-frame clones, some missing. The sample carries about 67,000 clones, roughly 94% recorded once.

The receptor was isolated from a human donor with breast cancer. This sample was obtained from a patient treated with IRX-2 immunotherapy. The chain has TRBV19 and TRBJ2-3; D is unclear. CDR3 coding DNA: TGTGCCAGCAGAGAAAATATGGGGATCAGTGATACGCAGTATTTT. Its protein product is CASRENMGISDTQYF. The entire variable domain, with the rest obtained from reference TRBV19 and TRBJ2-3, is as follows: DGGITQSPKYLFRKEGQNVTLSCEQNLNHDAMYWYRQDPGQGLRLIYYSQIVNDFQKGDIAEGYSVSREKKESFPLTVTSAQKNPTAFYLCASRENMGISDTQYFGPGTRLTVL.